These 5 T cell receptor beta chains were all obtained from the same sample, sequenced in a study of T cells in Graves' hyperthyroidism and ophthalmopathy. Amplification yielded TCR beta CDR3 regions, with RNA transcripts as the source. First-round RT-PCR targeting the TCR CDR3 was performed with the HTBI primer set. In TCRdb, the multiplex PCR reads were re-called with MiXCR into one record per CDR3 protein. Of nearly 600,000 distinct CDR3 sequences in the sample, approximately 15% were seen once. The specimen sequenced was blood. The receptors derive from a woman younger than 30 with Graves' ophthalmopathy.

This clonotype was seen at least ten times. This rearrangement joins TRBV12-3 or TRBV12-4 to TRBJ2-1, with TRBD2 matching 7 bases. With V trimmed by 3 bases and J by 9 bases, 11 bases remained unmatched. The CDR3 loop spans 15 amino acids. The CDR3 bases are TGTGCCAGCAGTTTCCAAAGCGGGGCTCGCGGTGAGCAGTTCTTC. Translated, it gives CASSFQSGARGEQFF.

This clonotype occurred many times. CDR3 in DNA: TGCAGTGCTAGAGACCGTCTAGGGAGGGACGAGCAGTACTTC. Its translation: CSARDRLGRDEQYF. The chain links TRBV20-1 to TRBJ2-7; 7 bases agree with TRBD2. This CDR3 comprises 14 residues. Germline CDR1 reads DFQATT; CDR2 reads SNEGSKA (reference sequence). The V segment lost 0 bases and the J segment 5 bases; nucleotides outside the gene matches: 7.

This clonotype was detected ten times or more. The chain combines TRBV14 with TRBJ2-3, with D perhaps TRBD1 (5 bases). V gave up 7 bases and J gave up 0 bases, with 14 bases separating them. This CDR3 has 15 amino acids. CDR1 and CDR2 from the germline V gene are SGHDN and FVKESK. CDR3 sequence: CASTVGVSSTDTQYF. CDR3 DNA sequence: TGTGCCAGCACCGTAGGGGTTTCTAGCACAGATACGCAGTATTTT.

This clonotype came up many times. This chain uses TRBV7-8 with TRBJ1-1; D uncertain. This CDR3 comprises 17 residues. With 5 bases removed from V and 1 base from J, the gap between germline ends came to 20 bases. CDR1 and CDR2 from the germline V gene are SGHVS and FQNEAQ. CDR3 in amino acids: CASSMSGLGRRNTEAFF. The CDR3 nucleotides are TGTGCCAGCAGCATGTCCGGGCTGGGTCGGAGGAACACTGAAGCTTTCTTT. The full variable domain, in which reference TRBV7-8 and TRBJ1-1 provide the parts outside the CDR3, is GAGVSQSPRYKVAKRGQDVALRCDPISGHVSLFWYQQALGQGPEFLTYFQNEAQLDKSGLPSDRFFAERPEGSVSTLKIQRTQQEDSAVYLCASSMSGLGRRNTEAFFGQGTRLTVV.

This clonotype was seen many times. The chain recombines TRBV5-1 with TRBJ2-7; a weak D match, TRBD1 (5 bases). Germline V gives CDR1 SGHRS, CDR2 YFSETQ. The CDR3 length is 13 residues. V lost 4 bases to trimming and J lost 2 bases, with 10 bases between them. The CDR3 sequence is CASSPDSTYEQYF. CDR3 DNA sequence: TGCGCCAGCAGCCCTGACAGCACCTACGAGCAGTACTTC.